The clone carrying this T cell receptor beta chain has a handful of counts. The antigen is not known. Using its own MiXCR run on the 5' RACE reads, TCRdb lists one record per CDR3 protein. The table records 360,000 or so distinct CDR3 sequences, 11% of them present only once. The CDR3 totals 16 residues. Germline-derived CDR1 and CDR2 are SGHRS and YFSETQ. V was shortened by 4 bases and J by 0 bases, with 16 bases between the two germline ends. The data were obtained in a study of T cells after yellow fever vaccination. Findings and caveats of the study: Clones that expanded after primary vaccination mostly reappeared after the booster (nearly 98% CD4, 70% to 90% CD8).

V gene TRBV5-1 combines with J gene TRBJ2-5; D is ambiguous. Sequenced here: PBMCs, sampled on the day of the first yellow fever vaccination. The TCR originated in a man between 18 and 35 years old who received the YFV17D yellow fever vaccine. The CDR3 loop reads CASSPTIGRNQETQYF. CDR3 bases: TGCGCCAGCAGCCCGACCATAGGGCGGAACCAAGAGACCCAGTACTTC.